The 26 T cell receptor beta chains in this list originate from one sample, sequenced in a study of T cells in Graves' hyperthyroidism and ophthalmopathy. Regions amplified from RNA transcripts were the TCR beta CDR3 regions. When the TCR CDR3 underwent first-round RT-PCR, the HTBI primer set was used. TCRdb independently ran MiXCR on the multiplex PCR reads; one entry per CDR3 protein. The top ten hold approximately 15% of the sample, which has hundreds of thousands of distinct CDR3 sequences, over 15% seen once. Sample: blood. Receptors were obtained from a woman in her forties or fifties with Graves' hyperthyroidism that later progressed to Graves' ophthalmopathy.

The chain recombines TRBV20-1 with TRBJ2-7, with 7 bases matching TRBD2. Germline V gene sequence: CDR1 DFQATT, CDR2 SNEGSKA (reference sequence). The CDR3 consists of 16 residues. Germline trimming cut 4 bases from V and 2 bases from J; bases unmatched to any gene: 14. The CDR3 loop is CSANGPGGGEAYEQYF. CDR3 DNA sequence: TGCAGTGCTAATGGTCCGGGGGGAGGGGAAGCCTACGAGCAGTACTTC.

J is TRBJ1-2 and V is TRBV14; D unresolved. The V end was cut by 0 bases, the J end by 4 bases, with 6 bases between. This CDR3 comprises 13 residues. Germline V gene data show CDR1 as SGHDN and CDR2 as FVKESK. CDR3 sequence reads: CASSQEFTYGYTF. CDR3 coding DNA: TGTGCCAGCAGCCAAGAATTCACCTATGGCTACACCTTC.

In this sample, this clonotype turned up many times. This chain connects TRBV20-1 to TRBJ1-1; D unclear. CDR1 is DFQATT and CDR2 is SNEGSKA in the germline V gene (reference sequence). The CDR3 is 11 residues long. V was cut by 4 bases and J by 9 bases, with 12 bases left in between. CDR3 nucleotides: TGCAGTGCTACGCTGGGGTGGAAAGCTTTCTTT. Residues: CSATLGWKAFF.

This clonotype was observed a handful of times. V and J are TRBV10-3 and TRBJ1-2; TRBD1 matches at 7 bases. The V gene end was trimmed by 4 bases and the J gene end by 7 bases; junction bases not matched to a gene: 9. Germline V gene data show CDR1 as ENHRY and CDR2 as SYGVKD. The CDR3 length is 14 residues. The CDR3 loop reads CAISVTSGQAGYTF. The CDR3 DNA reads as TGTGCCATCAGTGTCACATCCGGACAGGCTGGCTACACCTTC.

CDR3 bases: TGTGCCAGCAGTGAAAGGCCGGGAGTTATCCTCCACTTT. Its protein is CASSERPGVILHF. V gene TRBV6-1 combines with J gene TRBJ1-6; D is unclear. V lost 2 bases to trimming and J lost 15 bases, with 14 bases between them. Per the germline V gene, CDR1 is MNHNS and CDR2 is SASEGT. The CDR3 runs 13 residues.

This clonotype was counted many times. The chain links TRBV6-1 to TRBJ1-2; D ambiguous. The length of the CDR3 is 15 residues. Per germline, CDR1 MNHNS and CDR2 SASEGT. Trimming stripped 4 bases from V and 2 bases from J, with 14 bases between. DNA for the CDR3: TGTGCCAGCAGTGGCAGGACGGCGGGGAACTATGGCTACACCTTC. It specifies CASSGRTAGNYGYTF.

Turning to this clonotype: A read error may be the cause here, since a much bigger clone is one base away. For the CDR3, the DNA is TGTGCCAGCAGGAGGACAGGGATTAGCACAGATATGCAGTATTTT. Its translation: CASRRTGISTDMQYF. The V gene is TRBV6-1, the J gene TRBJ2-3; 8 positions agree with TRBD1. Per the germline V gene, CDR1 is MNHNS and CDR2 is SASEGT. The CDR3 covers 15 residues.

This clonotype was picked up many times. The rearrangement joins TRBV30 to TRBJ1-3; D not certain. The CDR3 consists of 13 residues. From germline, CDR1 is GTSNPN and CDR2 SVGIG (reference sequence). Trimming pared 2 bases from V and 4 bases from J, leaving 9 bases between. This CDR3 is CAWSPSLGNTIYF. The CDR3 bases are TGTGCCTGGAGTCCCAGCCTGGGAAACACCATATATTTT.

This clonotype was observed many times. J is TRBJ2-7 and V is TRBV6-1, with D possibly called TRBD1 or TRBD2 (5 bases each). The V gene lost 5 bases and the J gene lost 2 bases, with 16 bases spanning the gap. CDR1 and CDR2 (germline): MNHNS, SASEGT. The CDR3 totals 15 residues. CDR3 in DNA: TGTGCCAGCAGTTCCACCGGGACCAACCCCTACGAGCAGTACTTC. It is translated as CASSSTGTNPYEQYF.

This clonotype was seen ten or more times. This rearrangement joins TRBV11-3 to TRBJ2-1; perhaps TRBD1 as D (7 bases). CDR1 and CDR2 from the germline V gene are SGHNT and YENEEA. V lost 3 bases, J lost 5 bases, and 14 bases lay in between. This CDR3 is built from 15 residues. The CDR3 nucleotides read TGTGCCAGCAGCTTGGAGGGACAGATAAACAATGAGCAGTTCTTC. This encodes CASSLEGQINNEQFF.

The chain carries TRBV7-3 and TRBJ1-4, with TRBD1 matching 10 bases. The J segment lost 7 bases and the V segment lost 3 bases, leaving 5 bases of the junction unmatched. The CDR3 has 15 amino acids. Germline V gives CDR1 SGHTA, CDR2 FQGTGA. DNA of the CDR3: TGTGCCAGCAGCTTTTGGCGGGACAGGGGTGAAAAACTGTTTTTT. Its protein product is CASSFWRDRGEKLFF.

This clonotype was seen ten or more times. This chain connects TRBV6-6 to TRBJ2-2, with D uncertain. This CDR3 has 16 residues. CDR1 is MNHNY and CDR2 is SVGAGI in the germline V gene (reference sequence). Trimming cost V 0 bases and J 4 bases, with 12 bases left between them. CDR3 sequence (DNA): TGTGCCAGCAGTTACTCGACGCGTCAGCGCACCGGGGAGCTGTTTTTT. Protein sequence: CASSYSTRQRTGELFF.

The V gene is TRBV5-1, the J gene TRBJ1-3, with no clear D. Per germline, CDR1 SGHRS and CDR2 YFSETQ. This CDR3 is built from 11 residues. Trimming cost V 7 bases and J 6 bases, with 8 bases left between them. The CDR3 DNA reads as TGCGCCAGCGCCGATGTAAACACCATATATTTT. Translating gives CASADVNTIYF.

This chain connects TRBV3-1 to TRBJ1-2; D is undetermined. Germline CDR1 and CDR2: LGHDT and YNNKEL (reference sequence). The CDR3 has 16 residues. The germline V and J ends were trimmed by 1 base and 3 bases, with 15 bases remaining between them. CDR3: CASSQGGGASHYGYTF. CDR3 sequence (DNA): TGTGCCAGCAGCCAAGGAGGTGGAGCGAGCCACTATGGCTACACCTTC.

The chain combines TRBV9 with TRBJ2-5, with D uncertain. The germline V gene has CDR1 SGDLS and CDR2 YYNGEE. The CDR3 is 13 amino acids. V was shortened by 4 bases and J by 6 bases, with 13 bases between the two germline ends. CDR3 protein: CASSHSYGKTQYF. DNA for the CDR3: TGTGCCAGCAGCCACAGTTACGGAAAGACCCAGTACTTC.

At least ten counts were recorded for this clonotype. The CDR3 here is CAWNGRLRDQPQHF. The CDR3 bases are TGTGCCTGGAATGGCCGCCTTAGAGATCAGCCCCAGCATTTT. The genes are TRBV30 and TRBJ1-5; the D is unclear. The CDR3 loop spans 14 amino acids. Germline CDR1 reads GTSNPN; CDR2 reads SVGIG (reference sequence). Deletions cut 4 bases from V and 5 bases from J, with 15 bases between.

In this sample, this clonotype turned up many times. The V and J genes are TRBV3-1 and TRBJ1-1, with D unresolved. The CDR3 totals 15 residues. Germline CDR1 is LGHDT and CDR2 is YNNKEL (reference sequence). Trimming stripped 0 bases from V and 1 base from J, with 9 bases between. CDR3 residues: CASSQDSLENTEAFF. In DNA form, the CDR3 reads TGTGCCAGCAGCCAAGATTCCTTGGAGAACACTGAAGCTTTCTTT.

This clonotype has at least ten counts. The chain links TRBV9 to TRBJ1-1; D is unresolved. Germline assignment: CDR1 SGDLS and CDR2 YYNGEE. V was pared by 1 base and J by 4 bases, with 8 bases between. The CDR3 contains 13 residues. This CDR3 reads CASSVSYSTEAFF. The CDR3 DNA sequence: TGTGCCAGCAGCGTATCCTACAGCACTGAAGCTTTCTTT.

This clonotype was found many times. This sequence joins TRBV18 and TRBJ2-3, with D tentatively TRBD1 (5 bases). V lost 2 bases, J lost 1 base, and 10 bases lay in between. This CDR3 is 15 amino acids long. Germline CDR1 reads KGHSH; CDR2 reads LQKENI. The CDR3 DNA sequence: TGTGCCAGCTCACCAGGAATACAGGGCACAGATACGCAGTATTTT. It encodes CASSPGIQGTDTQYF.

This clonotype was recorded at least ten times. The V call is TRBV12-3 or TRBV12-4, the J call TRBJ2-5; maybe TRBD1 (5 bases). The CDR3 is 14 amino acids. With 3 bases removed from V and 5 bases from J, the gap between germline ends came to 13 bases. CDR3 protein: CASSFHLGVETQYF. Here the CDR3 DNA reads TGTGCCAGCAGTTTTCACCTAGGGGTTGAGACCCAGTACTTC.

The chain links TRBV5-4 to TRBJ2-1, with a tentative D call TRBD2 (6 bases). Per germline, CDR1 SGHNT and CDR2 YYREEE (reference sequence). V dropped 3 bases and J dropped 7 bases, with 14 bases sitting between them. The length of the CDR3 is 14 residues. CDR3 amino acids: CASSSPGTWNEQFF. CDR3 nucleotide sequence: TGTGCCAGCAGCTCTCCCGGGACTTGGAATGAGCAGTTCTTC.

The table lists this clonotype with many counts. The CDR3 DNA reads as TGTGCCAGCAGCAGCCGGGGAGGGGAGAACGAGCAGTACTTC. It yields the protein CASSSRGGENEQYF. The chain recombines TRBV7-3 with TRBJ2-7; the match to TRBD2 covers 7 bases. The CDR3 contains 14 residues. Trimming took 5 bases from V and 5 from J; bases not matched to a gene: 9. Germline V lookup: CDR1 SGHTA, CDR2 FQGTGA.

This clonotype has a count of ten or more. The chain employs TRBV12-3 or TRBV12-4 and TRBJ1-5; 9 nucleotides agree with TRBD1. V shed 7 bases and J 6 bases; nucleotides not matched to a gene: 4. The CDR3 runs to 13 residues. The CDR3 here is CASNEQGAQPQHF. CDR3 in DNA: TGTGCCAGCAATGAACAGGGGGCTCAGCCCCAGCATTTT.

This clonotype was found many times. The gene calls are TRBV20-1 and TRBJ2-1, with TRBD1 identical over 12 bases. Trimming removed 3 bases from V and 8 bases from J; junction bases left unmatched: 2. The CDR3 runs 13 residues. Germline CDR1 is DFQATT and CDR2 is SNEGSKA (reference sequence). As DNA, the CDR3 is TGCAGTGCTAGGGGACAGGGGGCCTATGAGCAGTTCTTC. Translated, it gives CSARGQGAYEQFF.

J is TRBJ2-5 and V is TRBV20-1; 8 bases fit TRBD2. With V trimmed by 3 bases and J by 5 bases, 14 bases remained unmatched. The CDR3 extends over 16 amino acids. CDR1 and CDR2 from the germline V gene are DFQATT and SNEGSKA (reference sequence). In DNA, the CDR3 is TGCAGTGCTAGTCCCAGCGGGGGACTGAGTGCGGAGACCCAGTACTTC. Translated: CSASPSGGLSAETQYF.

This clonotype was detected many times. This chain links TRBV20-1 with TRBJ1-1; the D is unclear. The germline V gene encodes CDR1 DFQATT and CDR2 SNEGSKA (reference sequence). This CDR3 has 13 amino acids. V was cut by 1 base and J by 7 bases, with 13 bases left in between. This chain's CDR3 is CSARVRLPVEAFF. DNA for the CDR3: TGCAGTGCTAGAGTGAGACTTCCCGTTGAAGCTTTCTTT.